The 28 T cell receptor beta chains below all came from one sample that was sequenced in a study of blood T cell repertoires in COVID-19. Sequencing was performed with immunoSEQ multiplex PCR; in TCRdb, only in-frame clones are kept and a portion is missing. Among about 240,000 clones listed, 80% to 85% were seen once. The sequenced sample consisted of peripheral blood. Source of these receptors: a woman aged 55 to 70 with active or convalescent COVID-19.

The chain carries TRBV25-1 and TRBJ1-2; TRBD1 matches 8 bases. Germline loops: CDR1 MGHDK, CDR2 SYGVNS. This CDR3 is 15 amino acids long. V dropped 3 bases and J dropped 6; count of bases not matched to a gene: 9. CDR3 loop: CASSDIRTGNDGYTF. In DNA, the CDR3 is TGTGCCAGCAGTGACATAAGGACAGGGAACGATGGCTACACCTTC.

This chain joins TRBV19 and TRBJ1-2; 10 bases line up with TRBD1. The CDR3 runs to 13 residues. Germline V CDR1 and CDR2: LNHDA, SQIVND (reference sequence). V was pared by 8 bases and J by 2 bases, with 2 bases of the junction left unmatched. Written as DNA, the CDR3 is TGTGCCAGTGGGGACAGGGGAAACTATGGCTACACCTTC. Translating it yields CASGDRGNYGYTF.

The chain recombines TRBV2 with TRBJ2-5; TRBD1 matches 10 bases. The V gene end was trimmed by 3 bases and the J gene end by 4 bases; junction bases not matched to a gene: 2. The germline V gene encodes CDR1 SNHLY and CDR2 FYNNEI. The CDR3 loop spans 14 amino acids. The DNA for the CDR3 is TGTGCCAGCAGTGATGGGGACAGGGGAGAGACCCAGTACTTC. Its protein product is CASSDGDRGETQYF.

The chain carries TRBV28 and TRBJ1-1; TRBD1 agrees at 7 bases. Germline V gene lookup returns CDR1 MDHEN and CDR2 SYDVKM. V gave up 4 bases and J gave up 0 bases; unmatched junction bases: 14. The CDR3 totals 18 residues. The CDR3 bases are TGTGCCAGCAGTTCTCAGGGTTGGGGACAGACTATGAACACTGAAGCTTTCTTT. This codes for CASSSQGWGQTMNTEAFF.

V and J are TRBV12-3 or TRBV12-4 and TRBJ2-3, with 7 bases matching TRBD2. The CDR3 totals 13 residues. J lost 5 bases, V lost 3 bases, and 2 bases had no gene match. The CDR3 sequence is CASSFGGVDTQYF. CDR3 sequence (DNA): TGTGCCAGCAGTTTTGGGGGGGTAGATACGCAGTATTTT.

The genes are TRBV4-1 and TRBJ2-1, with TRBD1 as a possible D gene (6 bases). The CDR3 covers 12 residues. From germline, CDR1 is MGHRA and CDR2 YSYEKL. V was clipped by 5 bases and J by 8 bases, with 10 bases between them. The CDR3 loop is CASSVGGDEQFF. The CDR3, as DNA: TGCGCCAGCAGCGTAGGGGGAGATGAGCAGTTCTTC.

J is TRBJ1-2 and V is TRBV11-2; TRBD1 might be the D (5 bases). V was clipped by 1 base and J by 4 bases, with 10 bases between them. Germline CDR1 reads SGHAT; CDR2 reads FQNNGV. This CDR3 comprises 14 residues. For the CDR3, the DNA is TGTGCCAGCAGCTTAGTTACGGGACTCTATGGCTACACCTTC. Translated, it gives CASSLVTGLYGYTF.

The chain uses TRBV7-6 and TRBJ2-6; TRBD1 agrees at 7 bases. After removal of 5 bases from V and 1 base from J, the junction contained 2 bases not matched to a gene. This CDR3 is 15 amino acids long. Germline V gene sequence: CDR1 SGHVS, CDR2 FNYEAQ. The CDR3 sequence: CASSPGQSGANVLTF. CDR3 sequence (DNA): TGTGCCAGCAGCCCGGGACAGTCTGGGGCCAACGTCCTGACTTTC.

The V call is TRBV3-1 (or the pseudogene TRBV3-2), the J call TRBJ1-1, with D unresolved. V lost 0 bases and J 5 bases, leaving 7 bases between the germline ends. Looked up from germline, CDR1 is LGHDT and CDR2 is YNNKEL (reference sequence). The CDR3 has 13 residues. CDR3 sequence reads: CASSQDTGTEAFF. The CDR3 bases are TGTGCCAGCAGCCAAGATACCGGGACTGAAGCTTTCTTT.

V and J are TRBV3-1 (or the pseudogene TRBV3-2) and TRBJ2-7; TRBD2 matches at 10 bases. The germline V gene has CDR1 LGHDT and CDR2 YNNKEL (reference sequence). The J segment lost 4 bases and the V segment lost 4 bases, leaving 4 bases of the junction unmatched. The CDR3 consists of 14 residues. Written as DNA, the CDR3 is TGTGCCAGCAGCCGCAGCGGGGGGGGGTACGAGCAGTACTTC. Protein: CASSRSGGGYEQYF.

The rearrangement links TRBV10-3 to TRBJ1-2; D remains unclear. Trimming removed 2 bases at V and 8 bases at J, with 12 bases between. From germline, CDR1 is ENHRY and CDR2 SYGVKD. This CDR3 contains 13 residues. The CDR3 DNA reads TGTGCCATCAGTGAGCGGATGGACTCAGGCTACACCTTC. It encodes CAISERMDSGYTF.

The chain combines TRBV18 with TRBJ1-2; D is uncertain. V was cut by 1 base and J by 3 bases, with 12 bases left in between. Germline lookup yields CDR1 KGHSH and CDR2 LQKENI. This CDR3 comprises 15 residues. The CDR3 region has the DNA TGTGCCAGCTCACCACTGGTCGGTGTGGACTATGGCTACACCTTC. It encodes CASSPLVGVDYGYTF. The full variable domain, completed using reference TRBV18 and TRBJ1-2, is NAGVMQNPRHLVRRRGQEARLRCSPMKGHSHVYWYRQLPEEGLKFMVYLQKENIIDESGMPKERFSAEFPKEGPSILRIQQVVRGDSAAYFCASSPLVGVDYGYTFGSGTRLTVV.

This clone was counted once. The genes are TRBV7-6 and TRBJ1-2, with 10 bases aligning to TRBD1. The junction had 11 bases not matched to a gene; V was cut back by 5 bases and J by 8 bases. The CDR3 length is 15 residues. Germline CDR1 SGHVS, CDR2 FNYEAQ. The CDR3 DNA sequence: TGTGCCAGCAGCCCCCGTTCCGGGACAGGGGACGGCTACACCTTC. Its protein product is CASSPRSGTGDGYTF.

This sequence joins TRBV2 and TRBJ1-1; D possibly corresponds to TRBD1 (5 bases). The ends were cut back, 3 bases at V and 3 bases at J, with 11 bases in the middle. CDR3 size: 14 residues. Germline loops: CDR1 SNHLY, CDR2 FYNNEI. The CDR3 DNA sequence: TGTGCCAGCAGTGAGGGAGGGGCGCACACTGAAGCTTTCTTT. Translating it yields CASSEGGAHTEAFF.

The chain is built from TRBV18 and TRBJ1-1; no reliable D call. V lost 3 bases and J 4 bases, leaving 9 bases between the germline ends. Germline V lookup: CDR1 KGHSH, CDR2 LQKENI. This CDR3 spans 13 amino acids. The CDR3 bases are TGTGCCAGCTCACCGTCCGGAGGCACTGAAGCTTTCTTT. Protein sequence: CASSPSGGTEAFF. The full variable domain, its missing parts supplied by reference TRBV18 and TRBJ1-1, is NAGVMQNPRHLVRRRGQEARLRCSPMKGHSHVYWYRQLPEEGLKFMVYLQKENIIDESGMPKERFSAEFPKEGPSILRIQQVVRGDSAAYFCASSPSGGTEAFFGQGTRLTVV.

The sample holds a few counts of this clone. V usage is TRBV19 and J usage is TRBJ1-5; TRBD1 is a possible D gene (6 bases). V lost 5 bases and J 6 bases, leaving 14 bases between the germline ends. The CDR3 runs to 14 residues. CDR1 and CDR2 from the germline V gene are LNHDA and SQIVND (reference sequence). This CDR3 is CASSRGGGSQPQHF. DNA of the CDR3: TGTGCCAGTAGTCGGGGAGGGGGAAGTCAGCCCCAGCATTTT. Complete variable domain (other parts from reference TRBV19 and TRBJ1-5): DGGITQSPKYLFRKEGQNVTLSCEQNLNHDAMYWYRQDPGQGLRLIYYSQIVNDFQKGDIAEGYSVSREKKESFPLTVTSAQKNPTAFYLCASSRGGGSQPQHFGDGTRLSIL.

This clone has just one count. This rearrangement joins TRBV6-5 to TRBJ2-2, with 8 bases lining up with TRBD1. V dropped 6 bases and J dropped 5; count of bases not matched to a gene: 5. Germline V gives CDR1 MNHEY, CDR2 SVGAGI. The CDR3 length is 14 residues. CDR3 amino acids: CASRPDRGTGELFF. Written as DNA, the CDR3 is TGTGCCAGCAGACCCGACAGGGGTACCGGGGAGCTGTTTTTT.

This clone was seen a single time. The chain couples TRBV5-4 to TRBJ2-4; TRBD1 agrees at 8 bases. Per the germline V gene, CDR1 is SGHNT and CDR2 is YYREEE (reference sequence). The ends lost 0 bases at V and 10 bases at J; junction bases unmatched: 9. This CDR3 spans 15 amino acids. The chain's CDR3 is CASSLGGQDRDIQYF. CDR3 in DNA: TGTGCCAGCAGCTTGGGGGGACAGGATAGGGATATTCAGTACTTC.

The chain carries TRBV5-1 and TRBJ2-6; D may be TRBD1 (6 bases). This CDR3 region has 20 residues. V was cut by 4 bases and J by 0 bases, with 23 bases left in between. The V gene's germline CDR1 is SGHRS and CDR2 YFSETQ. The CDR3 here is CASSPKFGQSAFSGANVLTF. The CDR3 nucleotides are TGCGCCAGCAGCCCCAAATTCGGACAGTCAGCCTTCTCTGGGGCCAACGTCCTGACTTTC.

This chain connects TRBV4-3 to TRBJ1-5; D is possibly TRBD1 (5 bases). Trimming cost V 0 bases and J 4 bases, with 10 bases left between them. The CDR3 is 15 residues long. Germline V gene sequence: CDR1 LGHNA, CDR2 YSLEER. CDR3 residues: CASSQDLRTNQPQHF. The CDR3 region has the DNA TGCGCCAGCAGCCAAGATCTTAGGACAAATCAGCCCCAGCATTTT.

This chain joins TRBV7-8 and TRBJ2-2; D uncertain. Trimming removed 2 bases at V and 0 bases at J, with 10 bases between. The CDR3 has 16 amino acids. CDR1 and CDR2 (germline): SGHVS, FQNEAQ. The DNA of the CDR3 is TGTGCCAGCAGCTTAAAGACATCGACGAACACCGGGGAGCTGTTTTTT. Amino acid sequence: CASSLKTSTNTGELFF.

This chain links TRBV29-1 with TRBJ1-1, with TRBD1 matching 7 bases. The V and J ends lost 7 bases and 1 base, in that order; junction bases with no gene match: 6. Germline loops: CDR1 SQVTM, CDR2 ANQGSEA. This CDR3 is 13 amino acids long. The CDR3 is CSDTGTANTEAFF. In DNA, the CDR3 is TGCAGCGACACAGGGACAGCGAACACTGAAGCTTTCTTT.

The chain combines TRBV7-9 with TRBJ1-4, with 8 nucleotides matching TRBD1. Trimming at V came to 5 bases and at J to 7 bases, leaving 9 bases not matched to a gene. The CDR3 consists of 15 residues. Germline V gene lookup returns CDR1 SEHNR and CDR2 FQNEAQ (reference sequence). The CDR3 region is CASSQGQGSSEKLFF. CDR3 DNA sequence: TGTGCCAGCAGCCAAGGACAGGGAAGTAGTGAAAAACTGTTTTTT.

This clone was seen just once. This chain links TRBV21-1 with TRBJ2-5; TRBD1, the table's D call, was not compared with the DNA. TRBV21-1 constitutes a pseudogene. The CDR3 consists of 17 residues. The DNA for the CDR3 is TGTGCCAGCAGCAATGAATTGAGGGGGCCATACCAAGAGACCCAGTACTTC. Its protein is CASSNELRGPYQETQYF.

The chain couples TRBV7-2 to TRBJ2-6, with 8 bases fitting TRBD1. Germline assignment: CDR1 SGHTA and CDR2 FQGNSA. CDR3 length equals 15 residues. J lost 2 bases, V lost 4 bases, and 1 base had no gene match. CDR3 protein: CASSSGQAGANVLTF. In DNA, the CDR3 is TGTGCCAGCAGCTCGGGACAGGCTGGGGCCAACGTCCTGACTTTC.

This clone was seen only once. This sequence joins TRBV9 and TRBJ1-1; D ambiguous. V was cut by 5 bases and J by 2 bases, with 7 bases left in between. The CDR3 length is 12 residues. The germline CDR1 and CDR2 sequences are SGDLS and YYNGEE. The chain's CDR3 is CASSADNTEAFF. The CDR3, as DNA: TGTGCCAGCAGTGCGGATAACACTGAAGCTTTCTTT.

This chain joins TRBV2 and TRBJ1-1; D is perhaps TRBD1 (5 bases). This CDR3 region has 12 residues. V lost 1 base, J lost 11 bases, and 11 bases lay in between. Germline V CDR1 and CDR2: SNHLY, FYNNEI. DNA of the CDR3: TGTGCCAGCAGTGAAGGTTCAGGGAGGGCTTTCTTT. It yields the protein CASSEGSGRAFF.

V and J are TRBV7-2 and TRBJ1-1, with D maybe TRBD1 (5 bases). V was trimmed by 1 base and J by 8 bases, leaving 11 bases between them. The CDR3 consists of 13 residues. Germline V gene lookup returns CDR1 SGHTA and CDR2 FQGNSA. CDR3 sequence reads: CASSLVRGEEAFF. The DNA for the CDR3 is TGTGCCAGCAGCTTAGTACGGGGGGAGGAAGCTTTCTTT.